The 26 T cell receptor beta chains reported below all come from one sample, sequenced in a study of shared clonotypes between healthy human individuals. Data came from immunoSEQ multiplex PCR; TCRdb stores just in-frame clones and leaves some out. The sample shows around 2,000,000 clones, around 96% of them seen only once. Naive-designated CD8 cells lacked CD45RO, were positively enriched for CCR7, and omitted terminally differentiated effector memory CD45RA+ cells. The sequencing input was naive CD8+ T cells sorted from blood. These TCRs come from a young man in good health.

This clone appeared once. This sequence joins TRBV5-6 and TRBJ2-1, with 11 positions matching TRBD2. Trimming removed 3 bases from V and 5 bases from J; junction bases left unmatched: 4. Germline V gene lookup returns CDR1 SGHDT and CDR2 YYEEEE. The CDR3 is made up of 15 amino acids. As DNA, the CDR3 is TGTGCCAGCAGCTACTCTAGCGGGAGGCACAATGAGCAGTTCTTC. This sequence encodes CASSYSSGRHNEQFF.

This chain connects TRBV27 to TRBJ2-3; 7 positions agree with TRBD2. This CDR3 region has 16 residues. From germline, CDR1 is MNHEY and CDR2 SMNVEV (reference sequence). Losses at the gene ends were 5 bases for V and 4 bases for J; bases not matched to a gene: 12. The CDR3 region has the DNA TGTGCCAGCAGTCCGTCACGGCAGGGAGGGTCAGATACGCAGTATTTT. Amino acids: CASSPSRQGGSDTQYF.

The chain recombines TRBV5-1 with TRBJ1-1; 7 bases are a match to TRBD1. Looked up from germline, CDR1 is SGHRS and CDR2 is YFSETQ. Trimming at V came to 4 bases and at J to 5 bases, leaving 5 bases not matched to a gene. This CDR3 is 13 amino acids long. CDR3 amino acids: CASSPTGWTEAFF. The CDR3 region has the DNA TGCGCCAGCAGCCCGACAGGGTGGACTGAAGCTTTCTTT.

The chain is built from TRBV5-8 and TRBJ1-4; D not resolved. The CDR3 covers 13 residues. V lost 0 bases to trimming and J lost 8 bases, with 8 bases between them. Looked up from germline, CDR1 is SGHTS and CDR2 is YDEGEE. The CDR3 nucleotides are TGTGCCAGCAGCTTGGTCGCGGAGGAAAAACTGTTTTTT. Its translation: CASSLVAEEKLFF. The full variable domain, with the rest looked up from reference TRBV5-8 and TRBJ1-4, is EAGVTQSPTHLIKTRGQQATLRCSPISGHTSVYWYQQALGLGLQFLLWYDEGEERNRGNFPPRFSGRQFPNYSSELNVNALELEDSALYLCASSLVAEEKLFFGSGTQLSVL.

The chain couples TRBV11-2 to TRBJ2-7; 8 bases are shared with TRBD1. V was pared by 5 bases and J by 2 bases, with 8 bases of the junction left unmatched. CDR1 and CDR2 (germline): SGHAT, FQNNGV. This CDR3 region has 15 residues. Written as DNA, the CDR3 is TGTGCCAGCAGCAATCCGGGACAGGAGACCTACGAGCAGTACTTC. Its protein is CASSNPGQETYEQYF.

The gene calls are TRBV10-2 and TRBJ1-5; D remains unclear. Trimming cost V 2 bases and J 6 bases, with 8 bases left between them. The CDR3 covers 13 residues. Germline V lookup: CDR1 WSHSY, CDR2 SAAADI. This CDR3 reads CASSEDDGQPQHF. The CDR3 coding sequence is TGCGCCAGCAGTGAGGATGACGGTCAGCCCCAGCATTTT.

This clone showed up just once. Other DNA sequences in the sample encode the same CDR3. Here the CDR3 reads CASSFGTGYTEAFF. CDR3 nucleotide sequence: TGTGCCAGCAGCTTCGGGACAGGGTACACTGAAGCTTTCTTT. The chain employs TRBV5-6 and TRBJ1-1; TRBD1 matches 9 bases. J was trimmed by 3 bases and V by 2 bases; bases with no gene match: 2. The CDR3 has 14 residues. CDR1 is SGHDT and CDR2 is YYEEEE in the germline V gene. Using reference TRBV5-6 and TRBJ1-1 for the parts outside the CDR3, the full variable domain is DAGVTQSPTHLIKTRGQQVTLRCSPKSGHDTVSWYQQALGQGPQFIFQYYEEEERQRGNFPDRFSGHQFPNYSSELNVNALLLGDSALYLCASSFGTGYTEAFFGQGTRLTVV.

The chain recombines TRBV5-8 with TRBJ1-1; no reliable D call. Germline V lookup: CDR1 SGHTS, CDR2 YDEGEE. V was pared by 5 bases and J by 7 bases, with 18 bases between. This CDR3 is 14 amino acids long. CDR3 DNA: TGTGCCAGCAGTTCTAGCCCCCTCGAGATTGAAGCTTTCTTT. Residues: CASSSSPLEIEAFF.

This clone was seen a few times. The chain has TRBV19 and TRBJ1-1; TRBD1 matches at 7 bases. Germline trimming cut 0 bases from V and 6 bases from J; bases unmatched to any gene: 7. The germline gives CDR1 LNHDA, CDR2 SQIVND (reference sequence). This CDR3 is built from 15 residues. CDR3 nucleotide sequence: TGTGCCAGTAGTATAGATACGACAGGGTTCGCTGAAGCTTTCTTT. Amino acid sequence: CASSIDTTGFAEAFF.

The rearrangement joins TRBV6-6 to TRBJ2-7; no clear D gene. The V gene lost 8 bases and the J gene lost 3 bases, with 8 bases spanning the gap. There are 11 residues in the CDR3. Per germline, CDR1 MNHNY and CDR2 SVGAGI (reference sequence). The CDR3 reads CASRTYYEQYF. The DNA of the CDR3 is TGTGCCAGCCGCACGTACTACGAGCAGTACTTC.

This rearrangement joins TRBV4-3 to TRBJ1-2; D is ambiguous. CDR1 and CDR2 from the germline V gene are LGHNA and YSLEER. This CDR3 spans 15 amino acids. V was clipped by 0 bases and J by 2 bases, with 10 bases between them. DNA for the CDR3: TGCGCCAGCAGCCAAGACCCGGCGACGAACTATGGCTACACCTTC. Translation gives CASSQDPATNYGYTF.

The rearrangement uses TRBV2 and TRBJ1-3; D might be TRBD1 (6 bases). The CDR3 consists of 15 residues. Trimming pared 2 bases from V and 8 bases from J, leaving 16 bases between. Germline V lookup: CDR1 SNHLY, CDR2 FYNNEI. The CDR3 is CASSEIRQEKDTIYF. DNA of the CDR3: TGTGCCAGCAGTGAAATTAGACAGGAAAAGGACACCATATATTTT.

This chain links TRBV10-1 with TRBJ2-7; D might be TRBD1 or TRBD2, each matching 5 bases. CDR1 and CDR2 (germline): WNHNN, SYGVQD (reference sequence). The ends were cut back, 6 bases at V and 2 bases at J, with 14 bases in the middle. The CDR3 length is 14 residues. The CDR3 protein is CASSRDPFTYEQYF. Written as DNA, the CDR3 is TGCGCCAGCAGCCGGGACCCATTCACCTACGAGCAGTACTTC.

V gene TRBV5-6 combines with J gene TRBJ2-6; 8 bases line up with TRBD1. The CDR3 contains 19 residues. V lost 3 bases to trimming and J lost 4 bases; unmatched junction nucleotides: 15. From germline, CDR1 is SGHDT and CDR2 YYEEEE. The CDR3 DNA follows: TGTGCCAGCAGCTATCCCGGGACAGGAGGACCTCTGGGGGCCAACGTCCTGACTTTC. Translated, it gives CASSYPGTGGPLGANVLTF.

The CDR3 DNA reads as TGTGCCAGCAGTCAATCCAACAGGGTTCCCACCGGGGAGCTGTTTTTT. It codes for CASSQSNRVPTGELFF. The rearrangement links TRBV27 to TRBJ2-2, with a possible D match to TRBD1 (6 bases). V dropped 5 bases and J dropped 4 bases, with 17 bases sitting between them. This CDR3 contains 16 residues. Germline CDR1 reads MNHEY; CDR2 reads SMNVEV (reference sequence).

This chain connects TRBV4-1 to TRBJ1-5; unclear D gene. Per germline, CDR1 MGHRA and CDR2 YSYEKL. CDR3 length equals 13 residues. V was pared by 4 bases and J by 0 bases, with 4 bases between. The CDR3 sequence is CASSPNSNQPQHF. CDR3 DNA: TGCGCCAGCAGCCCTAATAGCAATCAGCCCCAGCATTTT.

This clone was recorded only once. The sample contains more than one DNA sequence encoding this CDR3. The chain couples TRBV19 to TRBJ2-7, with 7 bases matching TRBD1. The CDR3 is made up of 13 amino acids. Germline trimming cut 3 bases from V and 3 bases from J; bases unmatched to any gene: 2. Germline V gene sequence: CDR1 LNHDA, CDR2 SQIVND (reference sequence). The CDR3: CASSMGQSYEQYF. The CDR3 DNA reads TGTGCCAGTAGTATGGGACAGAGCTACGAGCAGTACTTC.

The chain recombines TRBV4-3 with TRBJ1-2; TRBD1 is a possible D gene (5 bases). Germline loops: CDR1 LGHNA, CDR2 YSLEER. The length of the CDR3 is 14 residues. Trimming pared 1 base from V and 2 bases from J, leaving 8 bases between. CDR3 in DNA: TGCGCCAGCAGCCAAGGGGACCCGAACTATGGCTACACCTTC. It translates to CASSQGDPNYGYTF.

V gene TRBV18 combines with J gene TRBJ1-4, with TRBD1 matching over 7 bases. Germline CDR1 is KGHSH and CDR2 is LQKENI. This CDR3 is 16 amino acids long. J gave up 5 bases and V 3 bases, and 9 bases lay outside the gene matches. The CDR3 spells CASSPRDRELNEKLFF. The CDR3 region has the DNA TGTGCCAGCTCACCCCGCGACAGGGAATTGAATGAAAAACTGTTTTTT. Full variable domain (outside the CDR3, taken from reference TRBV18 and TRBJ1-4): NAGVMQNPRHLVRRRGQEARLRCSPMKGHSHVYWYRQLPEEGLKFMVYLQKENIIDESGMPKERFSAEFPKEGPSILRIQQVVRGDSAAYFCASSPRDRELNEKLFFGSGTQLSVL.

This rearrangement joins TRBV27 to TRBJ1-5; perhaps TRBD1 as D (5 bases). Germline CDR1 and CDR2: MNHEY and SMNVEV (reference sequence). V was trimmed by 6 bases and J by 0 bases, leaving 9 bases between them. CDR3 length: 14 amino acids. CDR3 sequence (DNA): TGTGCCAGCAGCGCACAGGATAGCAATCAGCCCCAGCATTTT. It encodes CASSAQDSNQPQHF.

The CDR3 spells CASSEGTSGIVGELFF. The CDR3 DNA reads TGTGCCAGCAGTGAGGGGACTAGCGGGATCGTCGGGGAGCTGTTTTTT. The J gene is TRBJ2-2, the V gene TRBV2; 13 nucleotides match TRBD2. Germline loops: CDR1 SNHLY, CDR2 FYNNEI. The V gene end was trimmed by 3 bases and the J gene end by 7 bases; junction bases not matched to a gene: 5. This CDR3 is 16 amino acids long. The variable domain in full, with the rest retrieved from reference TRBV2 and TRBJ2-2, is EPEVTQTPSHQVTQMGQEVILRCVPISNHLYFYWYRQILGQKVEFLVSFYNNEISEKSEIFDDQFSVERPDGSNFTLKIRSTKLEDSAMYFCASSEGTSGIVGELFFGEGSRLTVL.

The chain joins TRBV7-3 to TRBJ2-7; 7 bases line up with TRBD1. V gave up 5 bases and J gave up 4 bases; unmatched junction bases: 14. CDR3 length: 16 amino acids. Germline values: CDR1 SGHTA, CDR2 FQGTGA. The CDR3: CASSLPLMTGPYEQYF. The DNA of the CDR3 is TGTGCCAGCAGCCTCCCCTTAATGACAGGGCCTTACGAGCAGTACTTC.

The chain uses TRBV6-1 and TRBJ2-2; 11 bases match TRBD1. CDR1 MNHNS and CDR2 SASEGT come from the germline V gene. V lost 2 bases to trimming and J lost 4 bases; unmatched junction nucleotides: 3. The CDR3 totals 16 residues. The CDR3 DNA reads TGTGCCAGCAGTGAATTAGGGACAGGGGGCACCGGGGAGCTGTTTTTT. Its translation is CASSELGTGGTGELFF.

The rearrangement links TRBV18 to TRBJ1-5; D gene uncertain. Between the trimmed V and J ends, which lost 3 bases and 9 bases, there was a span of 12 bases. CDR3 length: 13 amino acids. Per germline, CDR1 KGHSH and CDR2 LQKENI. CDR3 DNA: TGTGCCAGCTCACCCGACGGGGAATGGCCCCAGCATTTT. The encoded protein is CASSPDGEWPQHF.

The gene calls are TRBV4-2 and TRBJ1-6, with D perhaps matching TRBD1 (6 bases). CDR3 size: 17 residues. CDR1 LGHNA and CDR2 YNFKEQ come from the germline V gene. Trimming removed 0 bases at V and 1 base at J, with 10 bases between. CDR3 sequence: CASSQEQGYSYNSPLHF. The CDR3 nucleotides are TGTGCCAGCAGCCAAGAACAGGGTTATTCCTATAATTCACCCCTCCACTTT.

The chain couples TRBV10-1 to TRBJ2-6; 8 nucleotides align to TRBD2. The CDR3 is 16 residues long. CDR1 is WNHNN and CDR2 is SYGVQD in the germline V gene (reference sequence). V lost 7 bases and J lost 0; bases outside the gene matches: 5. The CDR3 region is CASNAGGSSGANVLTF. The CDR3, as DNA: TGCGCCAGCAATGCGGGGGGATCCTCTGGGGCCAACGTCCTGACTTTC.